The 10 T cell receptor beta chains presented below share a single source sample, sequenced in a study of T-cell reconstitution after alpha-beta-depleted transplantation in children. Unique molecular identifiers tagged the TCRbeta library. TCRdb used MiXCR to reprocess the PCR reads, holding one entry per CDR3 protein. The table has 500,000 to 600,000 distinct CDR3 sequences, 15% to 20% seen once; the top ten hold 2.5% to 3.5%. The sequenced sample was PBMCs from the stem cell graft donor, obtained from the stem cell graft. These receptors all stem from a human donor who donated a stem cell graft to a child with acute lymphoblastic leukemia.

This clonotype has only a few counts. The rearrangement links TRBV12-3 or TRBV12-4 to TRBJ1-2; 8 bases align to TRBD1. The CDR3 loop spans 14 amino acids. Losses at the gene ends were 5 bases for V and 6 bases for J; bases not matched to a gene: 8. The CDR3 DNA reads TGTGCCAGCAGTACCTCCGGGACAGGTGATGGCTACACCTTC. This encodes CASSTSGTGDGYTF.

This clonotype was observed a few times. In DNA, the CDR3 is TGCGCCAGCCAAGAAGTTACCGGGGAGCTGTTTTTT. The encoded protein is CASQEVTGELFF. The chain carries TRBV5-1 and TRBJ2-2; D is unresolved. Trimming took off 7 bases at V and 5 bases at J, with 9 bases between the two ends. CDR1 is SGHRS and CDR2 is YFSETQ in the germline V gene. CDR3 size: 12 residues.

V gene TRBV7-9 combines with J gene TRBJ2-4; 9 nucleotides align to TRBD1. The trim removed 5 bases at V and 7 bases at J, leaving 12 bases unmatched. The CDR3 spans 16 residues. CDR1 is SEHNR, CDR2 FQNEAQ, per germline (reference sequence). CDR3 bases: TGTGCCAGCAGCCCTTCTTACAGGGGGCCCGGGAACATTCAGTACTTC. It encodes CASSPSYRGPGNIQYF.

A few counts support this clonotype. This chain links TRBV20-1 with TRBJ1-4; maybe TRBD1 (5 bases). This CDR3 contains 15 residues. Germline V CDR1 and CDR2: DFQATT, SNEGSKA (reference sequence). Trimming left V 5 bases short and J 6 bases short, with 19 bases between. The CDR3 coding sequence is TGCAGTGCTCAACCTACGACAGCGTCTTATGAAAAACTGTTTTTT. As protein: CSAQPTTASYEKLFF.

The sample holds a few counts of this clonotype. This chain links TRBV5-1 with TRBJ2-1; D may correspond to TRBD1 or TRBD2 (5 bases each). V was trimmed by 1 base and J by 5 bases, leaving 13 bases between them. The CDR3 length is 15 residues. From germline, CDR1 is SGHRS and CDR2 YFSETQ. The CDR3 nucleotides read TGCGCCAGCAGCTTGTTCCGGGACCTTAACAATGAGCAGTTCTTC. It encodes CASSLFRDLNNEQFF. Filled out from reference TRBV5-1 and TRBJ2-1, the complete variable domain reads KAGVTQTPRYLIKTRGQQVTLSCSPISGHRSVSWYQQTPGQGLQFLFEYFSETQRNKGNFPGRFSGRQFSNSRSEMNVSTLELGDSALYLCASSLFRDLNNEQFFGPGTRLTVL.

The V and J genes are TRBV9 and TRBJ2-3, with 7 nucleotides matching TRBD1. Germline values: CDR1 SGDLS, CDR2 YYNGEE. The CDR3 has 16 residues. Germline trimming cut 4 bases from V and 2 bases from J; bases unmatched to any gene: 10. CDR3 coding DNA: TGTGCCAGCAGCTCCGGGACAGCACCGTACACAGATACGCAGTATTTT. This codes for CASSSGTAPYTDTQYF.

The table lists this clonotype with a few counts. This chain uses TRBV6-1 with TRBJ1-3; a possible D gene is TRBD1 (6 bases). CDR1 is MNHNS, CDR2 SASEGT, per germline. The CDR3 extends over 13 amino acids. V lost 6 bases and J lost 7, with 13 bases in between. The CDR3: CASSAGQRNTIYF. The CDR3 DNA follows: TGTGCCAGCAGCGCAGGACAGAGGAACACCATATATTTT.

The chain is built from TRBV18 and TRBJ1-1; 8 bases are shared with TRBD1. From germline, CDR1 is KGHSH and CDR2 LQKENI. J was trimmed by 6 bases and V by 0 bases; bases with no gene match: 6. The CDR3 runs to 15 residues. The CDR3 DNA sequence: TGTGCCAGCTCACCACCCAGGGGGCGAGTTTCTGAAGCTTTCTTT. It yields the protein CASSPPRGRVSEAFF.

The chain couples TRBV12-5 to TRBJ2-3; D remains unclear. The length of the CDR3 is 12 residues. Germline V CDR1 and CDR2: LGHNT, FRNRAP. Trimming pared 6 bases from V and 6 bases from J, leaving 10 bases between. CDR3 nucleotide sequence: TGTGCTAGTGGCCACGGACGGGATACGCAGTATTTT. This encodes CASGHGRDTQYF.

The V and J genes are TRBV14 and TRBJ1-1; TRBD1 is a possible D gene (6 bases). Between the trimmed V and J ends, which lost 4 bases and 1 base, there was a span of 19 bases. Germline assignment: CDR1 SGHDN and CDR2 FVKESK. The CDR3 is 17 residues long. The CDR3 protein is CASSRSRGQGRNTEAFF. The CDR3 DNA follows: TGTGCCAGCAGCCGCTCCCGGGGCCAGGGGAGGAACACTGAAGCTTTCTTT. Together with reference TRBV14 and TRBJ1-1, the CDR3 gives the full variable domain: EAGVTQFPSHSVIEKGQTVTLRCDPISGHDNLYWYRRVMGKEIKFLLHFVKESKQDESGMPNNRFLAERTGGTYSTLKVQPAELEDSGVYFCASSRSRGQGRNTEAFFGQGTRLTVV.